The 8 T cell receptor beta chains below come from one sample, sequenced in a study of T cell responses to AZD1222 COVID-19 vaccine. Generated by immunoSEQ multiplex PCR, the TCRdb table keeps only in-frame clones and is missing some. The sample records around 100,000 clones, about 87% being singletons. The sample consisted of peripheral blood, taken on day 0 of AZD1222 vaccination. These receptors originate from an adult in good health.

The chain has TRBV6-1 and TRBJ2-3, with a possible D match to TRBD1 (6 bases). This CDR3 has 15 amino acids. The ends were cut back, 2 bases at V and 3 bases at J, with 12 bases in the middle. The germline gives CDR1 MNHNS, CDR2 SASEGT. The CDR3 here is CASSELQGGTDTQYF. The CDR3 DNA sequence: TGTGCCAGCAGTGAACTCCAAGGGGGTACAGATACGCAGTATTTT.

The J gene is TRBJ1-1, the V gene TRBV30; weak D call: TRBD1 (5 bases). CDR1 is GTSNPN and CDR2 is SVGIG in the germline V gene (reference sequence). Deletions cut 4 bases from V and 0 bases from J, with 24 bases between. CDR3 length: 18 amino acids. The CDR3: CAWNNAYFTGHMNTEAFF. Here the CDR3 DNA reads TGTGCCTGGAATAACGCCTATTTTACAGGACACATGAACACTGAAGCTTTCTTT. The full variable domain, with the rest looked up from reference TRBV30 and TRBJ1-1, is SQTIHQWPATLVQPVGSPLSLECTVEGTSNPNLYWYRQAAGRGLQLLFYSVGIGQISSEVPQNLSASRPQDRQFILSSKKLLLSDSGFYLCAWNNAYFTGHMNTEAFFGQGTRLTVV.

The chain has TRBV7-9 and TRBJ1-5; D may be TRBD1 (6 bases). The CDR3 is 12 amino acids. Between the trimmed V and J ends, which lost 5 bases and 5 bases, there was a span of 7 bases. The germline gives CDR1 SEHNR, CDR2 FQNEAQ (reference sequence). CDR3 DNA: TGTGCCAGCAGCCGGACAGATCAGCCCCAGCATTTT. Translating it yields CASSRTDQPQHF.

The chain carries TRBV12-2 and TRBJ2-2; the table names TRBD2, a call not compared with the DNA. TRBV12-2 constitutes a pseudogene. The CDR3 is 21 residues long. The CDR3 DNA reads as TGTGCAAGTCGCTTAGACCCTATGGAGAACTACCACTCTTTGAACACCGGGGAGCTGTTTTTT. Protein: CASRLDPMENYHSLNTGELFF.

This chain uses TRBV6-5 with TRBJ1-6; D uncertain. Germline V lookup: CDR1 MNHEY, CDR2 SVGAGI. Trimming removed 5 bases at V and 9 bases at J, with 14 bases between. There are 14 residues in the CDR3. This CDR3 is CASSTNPQFSPLHF. In nucleotides, the CDR3 is TGTGCCAGCAGTACTAATCCACAGTTTTCACCCCTCCACTTT.

The chain carries TRBV5-1 and TRBJ2-7; 7 nucleotides align to TRBD2. CDR1 and CDR2 from the germline V gene are SGHRS and YFSETQ. The CDR3 is made up of 15 amino acids. With V trimmed by 0 bases and J by 5 bases, 8 bases remained unmatched. CDR3 loop: CASSLVSGIHNEQYF. In nucleotides, the CDR3 is TGCGCCAGCAGCTTGGTCAGCGGGATCCATAACGAGCAGTACTTC.

The rearrangement uses TRBV6-5 and TRBJ1-4, with D unresolved. CDR1 MNHEY and CDR2 SVGAGI come from the germline V gene. V was clipped by 5 bases and J by 7 bases, with 8 bases between them. The CDR3 is made up of 12 amino acids. CDR3 sequence (DNA): TGTGCCAGCAGTACCCTCGGTGAAAAACTGTTTTTT. Translated: CASSTLGEKLFF.

This clone occurred a few times. The chain recombines TRBV10-2 with TRBJ1-1; possible D gene TRBD1, 6 bases. The CDR3 is 13 residues long. Trimming pared 8 bases from V and 2 bases from J, leaving 12 bases between. Germline CDR1 WSHSY, CDR2 SAAADI. DNA for the CDR3: TGCGCCAGCGGACAGAACACTAACACTGAAGCTTTCTTT. This sequence encodes CASGQNTNTEAFF.